The clone carrying this TCR beta chain was seen only once. Antigen specificity is unknown. In germline, CDR1 is SGHNT, CDR2 YENEEA. The CDR3 has 16 residues. V was pared by 5 bases and J by 5 bases, with 11 bases of the junction left unmatched. The treatment: over 15 received Ad26.COV2.S at low or high dose, single or two shots; five or six received placebo; per-sample allocation not given. Collection of samples fell on day 63 after the first vaccine or placebo injection. Within Boston, the person who donated was an adult of 18-55 years. This sample was taken from a study of Ad26.COV2.S vaccination and SARS-CoV-2 variants. Study-level findings and limits: Non-spike TCR breadth was similar in vaccine and placebo recipients. Substantial breadth was reportedly displayed by spike-specific CD8+ and CD4+ T cell responses after vaccination.

Clones were sequenced by immunoSEQ multiplex PCR, and TCRdb holds only the in-frame ones, with some missing. The sample includes about 370,000 clones, around 89% of them seen just once. The chain recombines TRBV11-3 with TRBJ2-2; TRBD2 aligns across 7 bases. The receptor was isolated from a person aged 18-60 years who received the Ad26.COV2.S COVID-19 vaccine or a placebo. The sample was peripheral blood, taken in a trial of Ad26.COV2.S vaccine versus placebo. The CDR3 DNA sequence: TGTGCCAGCAGCGTCGGGGACTATGGCGGTACCGGGGAGCTGTTTTTT. Protein: CASSVGDYGGTGELFF.